In its sample, the clone carrying this T cell receptor (beta chain) was seen many times. Its antigen is not identified. The data derive from a study of metastatic and nonmetastatic thyroid tumors. Looking at the study overall: Repertoires were compared across blood and tumor or nodule tissue from malignant and benign thyroid patients. Study-wide findings and caveats: Versus benign nodules, malignant thyroid tumors reportedly had significantly higher TCR beta diversity, in blood and tumor.

TCRdb reanalyzed the PCR reads with MiXCR. The sample lists 65,000 to 70,000 clones, about 14% occurring once. CDR1 ENHRY and CDR2 SYGVKD come from the germline V gene. This CDR3 is 12 amino acids long. V was pared by 7 bases and J by 4 bases, with 9 bases between. Every patient underwent thyroid surgery untreated. The chain uses TRBV10-3 and TRBJ2-3; TRBD2 might be the D (5 bases). The TCR comes from a male donor with papillary thyroid cancer or a benign thyroid nodule (not recorded which). Some clones in this sample may be carry-over from other donors' samples. Sequenced material: blood. This CDR3 is CAIMGVADTQYF. In DNA, the CDR3 is TGTGCCATCATGGGAGTCGCAGATACGCAGTATTTT.